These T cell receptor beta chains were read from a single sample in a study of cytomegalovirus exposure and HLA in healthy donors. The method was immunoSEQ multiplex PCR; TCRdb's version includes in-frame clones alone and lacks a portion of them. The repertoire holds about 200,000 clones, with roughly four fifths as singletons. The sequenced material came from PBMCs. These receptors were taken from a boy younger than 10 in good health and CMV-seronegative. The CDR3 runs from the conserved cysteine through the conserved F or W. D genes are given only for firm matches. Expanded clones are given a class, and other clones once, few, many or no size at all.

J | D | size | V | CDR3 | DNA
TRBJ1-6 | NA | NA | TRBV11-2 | CASSLDSQDIYNSPLHF | TGTGCCAGCAGCCTGGATTCACAGGACATATATAATTCACCCCTCCACTTT
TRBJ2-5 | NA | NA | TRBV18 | CASSPPRGYQETQYF | TGTGCCAGCTCACCCCCTCGGGGGTACCAAGAGACCCAGTACTTC
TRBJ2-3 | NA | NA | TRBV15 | CATSRGQGTDTQYF | TGTGCCACCAGCAGAGGACAGGGCACAGATACGCAGTATTTT
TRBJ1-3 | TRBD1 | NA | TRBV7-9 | CASSYWTGSHSGNTIYF | TGTGCCAGCAGCTATTGGACAGGGTCCCACTCTGGAAACACCATATATTTT
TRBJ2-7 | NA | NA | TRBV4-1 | CASSQDGQGTYEQYF | TGCGCCAGCAGCCAAGACGGGCAGGGAACCTACGAGCAGTACTTC
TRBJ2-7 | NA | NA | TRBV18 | CASSPEVTGPREQYF | TGTGCCAGCTCACCAGAAGTCACAGGGCCGCGCGAGCAGTACTTC
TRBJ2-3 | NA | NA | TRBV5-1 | CASSLASRDTDTQYF | TGCGCCAGCAGCTTGGCCAGCAGGGACACAGATACGCAGTATTTT
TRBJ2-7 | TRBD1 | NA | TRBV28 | CASSSPGTGHSYEQYF | TGTGCCAGCAGTTCTCCCGGGACAGGGCACTCCTACGAGCAGTACTTC
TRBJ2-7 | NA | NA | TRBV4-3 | CASSQAVRGYEQYF | TGCGCCAGCAGCCAAGCTGTTCGCGGCTACGAGCAGTACTTC
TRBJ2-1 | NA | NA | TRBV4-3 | CASSPLLAGEQFF | TGCGCCAGCAGCCCCCTCCTGGCGGGGGAGCAGTTCTTC
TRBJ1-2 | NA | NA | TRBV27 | CASSPGQWYGYTF | TGTGCCAGCAGTCCAGGACAGTGGTATGGCTACACCTTC
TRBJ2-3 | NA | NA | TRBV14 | CASSGSPGAQYF | TGTGCCAGCAGCGGGTCCCCGGGTGCGCAGTATTTT
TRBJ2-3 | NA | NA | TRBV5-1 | CASSSFLASGTDTQYF | TGCGCCAGCAGCTCCTTCCTAGCGTCCGGCACAGATACGCAGTATTTT
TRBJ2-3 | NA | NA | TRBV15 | CATEPFRGAPHF | TGTGCCACCGAGCCCTTTCGCGGGGCTCCGCATTTT
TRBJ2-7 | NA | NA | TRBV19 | CASSTGPHSYEQYF | TGTGCCAGTTCTACAGGGCCTCATTCCTACGAGCAGTACTTC
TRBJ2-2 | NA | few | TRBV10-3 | CAISESQNGELFF | TGTGCCATCAGTGAGTCGCAGAACGGGGAGCTGTTTTTT